A selection of T cell receptor beta chains follows, all from one sample in a study of blood T cell repertoires in COVID-19. Profiled with immunoSEQ multiplex PCR; TCRdb holds only in-frame clones, not every one. The table records approximately 110,000 clones, 86% of them present only once. Sequencing used peripheral blood. The receptors were sampled from a human donor in a cohort sampled during active COVID-19. The conserved cysteine and the conserved F or W are not part of the CDR3 here. A D gene is named only where the DNA matches it firmly. A row's size may be missing; if present it is once, few, many or a size class.

TRBV10-1,TRBD2,NA,ASSESGRSNTGELF
TRBV14,NA,NA,ASNSYTGELF
TRBV9,NA,NA,ASSGNRETQY
TRBV19,TRBD2,NA,ASSPRTRPERPAQDTQY
TRBV7-6,NA,NA,ASSPAWATHRSNQPQH
TRBV10-1,NA,NA,ASSEEGSSYNEQF
TRBV5-1,TRBD1,NA,ASTSQGADEKLF
TRBV19,NA,NA,ASSFGQLNTGELF
TRBV6-6,TRBD2,NA,ASSYSTGLAYEQY
TRBV5-5,TRBD2,once,ASSASGTTQETQY
TRBV5-1,NA,NA,ASSLRSGSAGETQY
TRBV11-2,NA,NA,ASSHSGEQY
TRBV30,NA,NA,AWRPRGNEKLF
TRBV24-1,TRBD1,NA,ATSDRGTGFTDTQY
TRBV5-4,NA,NA,ASSLEAYGYT
TRBV21-1,NA,NA,ASSKFHQTRGNQPQH
TRBV5-6,NA,NA,ASSLRQGPHTGELF
TRBV23-1,TRBD1,NA,ASSQSGFRQGSSYEQY
TRBV27,NA,few,ASSLGSGKGGQPQH
TRBV28,NA,NA,ASSTDGRRTDTQY
TRBV10-3,NA,NA,AISARGTDTQY
TRBV5-1,TRBD2,NA,ASRSGTATDTQY
TRBV6-5,NA,NA,ASDRLASNQPQH
TRBV2,NA,NA,ASSGLFTSDTQY
TRBV30,NA,NA,ACGGYGYT
TRBV21-1,NA,NA,ASSKAIGRADQETQY